A single T cell receptor (beta chain) is shown here with its context. There is no known antigen for this receptor. No much larger clone exists at a distance of one base, and base qualities are not known. This sample also contains other DNA sequences that code for the same CDR3. CDR1 PRHDT and CDR2 FYEKMQ are derived from the germline V gene (reference sequence). The CDR3 runs 13 residues from the cysteine to the phenylalanine. Kept here is only the CDR3 DNA, which spans 39 bases and is read in frame from base 1. V is clipped by 1 base and J by 2 bases, and the sequence between their germline boundaries is 6 bases long. This sample was taken from a study of shared clonotypes between healthy human individuals (TCRdb year 2020). For context, the study as a whole: The cohort comprised a couple of women and a few men aged 18 to 49 years. For each donor, CD4 naive and CD4 memory were each given three plates, CD8 naive was given two plates, and CD8 memory was given one plate. The study deeply sequenced blood TCR repertoires of roughly five healthy adults to estimate repertoire size and the extent of clonotype sharing between individuals. Different laboratories and diverse techniques were used to prepare libraries and sequence TCR repertoires, to increase sequencing depth and limit assay-specific biases. Between about 0.9 and 8.9 billion PBMCs per donor were obtained by leukapheresis.

General findings and caveats noted by the study authors: Rarefaction of sorted-subset datasets indicated incomplete sequencing despite the large sequencing depth. Based on pairwise subsampling, the degree of clonotype sharing among donors was expected to be affected by sequencing depth. Compared with non-shared clonotypes, the clonotypes found in all four sorted-subset donors had higher generation probabilities. The small number of donors limited the genetic and exposure-history diversity represented. When a few donors were compared, the shared fraction of clonotypes was 5% to 6.5% for naive CD4, around 3.6% for naive CD8, 2% to 2.5% for memory CD4, and 0.35% to 0.5% for memory CD8. Only blood was sampled, and tissue TCR repertoires likely differ from those in blood. Naive subsets generally had larger estimated clonotype richness than memory subsets.

Using the deep immunoSEQ assay, multiplex PCR amplified TCR CDR3 regions from genomic DNA. Extracted genomic DNA from each cell subset was spread evenly across all wells of several immunoSEQ 96-well plates, with each plate serving as a replicate. Each replicate PCR for sorted subsets received around 0.2 ug genomic DNA, equal to some 32,000 T cell genomes. The purified libraries were quantified using a Qubit 3.0 fluorometer, sized with a Bioanalyzer 2100, and then quantified again using the KAPA Library Quantification kit. Every immunoSEQ 96-well plate was sequenced on a dedicated single-read 150-cycle Illumina NextSeq 550 flow cell. The published analysis was carried out like this. The immunoSEQ output contained only junctional sequences without quality scores, so filtering could not match that applied to full-length reads. To assign V/J genes and CDR3, sequences were annotated against IMGT germline references using PyIR, a Python wrapper for IgBLAST v1.9. Reads were removed for weak V/J assignments (E-value above 1e-6), missing CDR3, stop codons, out-of-frame junctions, or ambiguous translated residues. V3J clonotypes were defined as sequences sharing the same inferred V gene, J gene, and CDR3 amino acid sequence. Percentage overlap between repertoires was computed as shared unique clonotypes divided by the size of the smaller repertoire. Three approaches were used to assess repertoire richness: RTK rarefaction, the Chao1 estimator, and Recon v2.1 estimates of unobserved clonotypes. For all TCRbeta clonotypes obtained by the gDNA method from four donors, generation probabilities were computed with OLGA. Not all clones reach the TCRdb copy of this immuneACCESS table, which keeps in-frame sequences only. Checked studies attribute under half of the gap to unresolved V genes and leave the rest unexplained. That table furnishes V, J and clone size, whereas the DNA furnished D and trimming. For this sample there are under 2,000,000 clones; roughly 95% appear just once. 0.9% to 1.5% of the sample goes to the ten largest clones.

CD8 naive samples were CD45RO-negative cells positively selected for CCR7, giving a CD45RA+CCR7+ population that excluded TemRA cells. Healthy HIV-negative adults with no recently reported acute infections or vaccinations were included as donors. All donors were Caucasian adults living in Nashville, Tennessee, USA. After blood collection by leukapheresis, PBMCs were isolated using Ficoll-Histopaque density gradient centrifugation and then cryopreserved in the vapor phase of liquid nitrogen. Purity and quantity of every magnetically sorted T cell population were checked by analytical flow cytometry. Each sorted fraction had its genomic DNA isolated and then quantified by UV absorbance on a Nanodrop 2000c.

The sequence links TRBV13 to TRBJ2-7, with the D gene uncertain. The sequence was collected from a man younger than 35 in good health. Sequencing was done on a sample of naive CD8+ T cells sorted from blood. In light of the paper, this sample's cell subset or site label describes: CD45RA+CCR7+. The CDR3: CASSLAPTYEQYF. The DNA sequence is TGTGCCAGCAGCTTAGCTCCAACCTACGAGCAGTACTTC.